This is a list of T cell receptor beta chains from one sample in a study of shared clonotypes between healthy human individuals. Only in-frame clones appear in the TCRdb table, and some are missing; sequencing was by immunoSEQ multiplex PCR. The sample shows about 1,900,000 clones, just under 95% of them seen only once. Sequencing was done on a sample of naive CD8+ T cells sorted from blood. The receptors originated from a man aged 18 to 30 in good health. The CDR3 runs from the conserved cysteine through the conserved F or W. The order of the fields is CDR3 protein, CDR3 DNA, J gene, D gene, clone size, V gene. The D gene is left open where the match is weak. Some rows mark clone size as missing; the rest say once, few, many or name a class of expanded clone.

CDR3 protein: CASSVGQRGIDEQFF
CDR3 DNA: TGTGCCAGCAGCGTAGGCCAGCGGGGCATCGATGAGCAGTTCTTC
J gene: TRBJ2-1
D gene: TRBD2
clone size: -
V gene: TRBV9

CDR3 protein: CASSLGQPYEQYF
CDR3 DNA: TGTGCCAGCAGCTTAGGGCAGCCCTACGAGCAGTACTTC
J gene: TRBJ2-7
D gene: -
clone size: -
V gene: TRBV7-2

CDR3 protein: CASSKLSSYNEQFF
CDR3 DNA: TGTGCCAGCAGTAAACTAAGCTCCTACAATGAGCAGTTCTTC
J gene: TRBJ2-1
D gene: -
clone size: -
V gene: TRBV27

CDR3 protein: CASSLFPGYEQYF
CDR3 DNA: TGTGCCAGCAGCTTATTTCCGGGCTACGAGCAGTACTTC
J gene: TRBJ2-7
D gene: -
clone size: -
V gene: TRBV7-9

CDR3 protein: CASSLDSSQPQHF
CDR3 DNA: TGTGCCAGCAGTTTGGACAGCTCCCAGCCCCAGCATTTT
J gene: TRBJ1-5
D gene: -
clone size: few
V gene: TRBV28

CDR3 protein: CASSVSGGGQETQYF
CDR3 DNA: TGTGCCAGCAGCGTTAGCGGGGGAGGGCAAGAGACCCAGTACTTC
J gene: TRBJ2-5
D gene: TRBD2
clone size: once
V gene: TRBV9

CDR3 protein: CATSRGLDTSGGYTF
CDR3 DNA: TGTGCCACCAGCAGGGGCCTTGACACGAGTGGAGGCTACACCTTC
J gene: TRBJ1-2
D gene: -
clone size: -
V gene: TRBV15

CDR3 protein: CASSVATRGTDNEQFF
CDR3 DNA: TGTGCCAGCAGCGTAGCTACTCGGGGGACAGACAATGAGCAGTTCTTC
J gene: TRBJ2-1
D gene: -
clone size: -
V gene: TRBV9

CDR3 protein: CASIHLTGISEQFF
CDR3 DNA: TGTGCCAGCATACACCTGACAGGGATCAGTGAGCAGTTCTTC
J gene: TRBJ2-1
D gene: TRBD1
clone size: -
V gene: TRBV5-6

CDR3 protein: CASSYTHSHTDTQYF
CDR3 DNA: TGTGCCAGCAGTTACACCCATTCCCACACAGATACGCAGTATTTT
J gene: TRBJ2-3
D gene: -
clone size: -
V gene: TRBV7-4

CDR3 protein: CASSVEDSFTDTQYF
CDR3 DNA: TGTGCCAGCAGCGTAGAGGACAGCTTCACAGATACGCAGTATTTT
J gene: TRBJ2-3
D gene: -
clone size: -
V gene: TRBV9

CDR3 protein: CASSPWGEGDHNEQFF
CDR3 DNA: TGTGCCAGCAGCCCGTGGGGGGAGGGGGACCACAATGAGCAGTTCTTC
J gene: TRBJ2-1
D gene: -
clone size: -
V gene: TRBV28

CDR3 protein: CAWSSLAGGTDEQFF
CDR3 DNA: TGTGCCTGGAGTTCTCTAGCGGGAGGAACGGATGAGCAGTTCTTC
J gene: TRBJ2-1
D gene: TRBD2
clone size: -
V gene: TRBV30

CDR3 protein: CASSEVAEAYEQYF
CDR3 DNA: TGCGCCAGCAGTGAGGTAGCGGAAGCCTACGAGCAGTACTTC
J gene: TRBJ2-7
D gene: -
clone size: -
V gene: TRBV10-1

CDR3 protein: CASSIDTDLPQNTEAFF
CDR3 DNA: TGTGCCAGTAGTATAGATACCGACCTACCCCAGAACACTGAAGCTTTCTTT
J gene: TRBJ1-1
D gene: -
clone size: -
V gene: TRBV19

CDR3 protein: CASSETQDRGVSNQPQHF
CDR3 DNA: TGTGCCAGCAGTGAGACTCAGGACAGGGGCGTTAGCAATCAGCCCCAGCATTTT
J gene: TRBJ1-5
D gene: TRBD1
clone size: -
V gene: TRBV2

CDR3 protein: CASSYRQGVARIYEQYF
CDR3 DNA: TGTGCCAGCAGCTACCGACAGGGAGTTGCTAGAATCTACGAGCAGTACTTC
J gene: TRBJ2-7
D gene: TRBD1
clone size: once
V gene: TRBV7-8

CDR3 protein: CASSGETGGGQFF
CDR3 DNA: TGTGCCAGCAGCGGGGAGACAGGGGGCGGGCAGTTCTTC
J gene: TRBJ2-1
D gene: TRBD1
clone size: -
V gene: TRBV9

CDR3 protein: CASSVAPGGFYGYTF
CDR3 DNA: TGTGCCAGCAGCGTAGCTCCAGGAGGGTTCTATGGCTACACCTTC
J gene: TRBJ1-2
D gene: -
clone size: -
V gene: TRBV9

CDR3 protein: CASTPRVGGSEKLFF
CDR3 DNA: TGTGCCAGCACCCCCCGGGTAGGAGGAAGTGAAAAACTGTTTTTT
J gene: TRBJ1-4
D gene: -
clone size: -
V gene: TRBV7-9

CDR3 protein: CASSITTGNEQYF
CDR3 DNA: TGTGCCAGCAGTATTACGACAGGGAACGAGCAGTACTTC
J gene: TRBJ2-7
D gene: TRBD1
clone size: -
V gene: TRBV28

CDR3 protein: CASSPWGAGETQYF
CDR3 DNA: TGTGCCAGCAGCCCTTGGGGGGCAGGGGAGACCCAGTACTTC
J gene: TRBJ2-5
D gene: -
clone size: -
V gene: TRBV9

CDR3 protein: CASSENRAHEQYF
CDR3 DNA: TGTGCCAGCAGTGAAAACAGGGCCCACGAGCAGTACTTC
J gene: TRBJ2-7
D gene: -
clone size: -
V gene: TRBV6-1

CDR3 protein: CASSDIPGGFPEQYF
CDR3 DNA: TGTGCCAGCAGTGATATACCGGGGGGTTTTCCCGAGCAGTACTTC
J gene: TRBJ2-7
D gene: TRBD2
clone size: -
V gene: TRBV25-1

CDR3 protein: CASSAAGTGGETQYF
CDR3 DNA: TGTGCCAGCAGCGCGGCCGGGACAGGGGGAGAGACCCAGTACTTC
J gene: TRBJ2-5
D gene: TRBD1
clone size: -
V gene: TRBV7-2

CDR3 protein: CASSQDGAGEYNEQFF
CDR3 DNA: TGCGCCAGCAGCCAAGATGGGGCGGGGGAGTACAATGAGCAGTTCTTC
J gene: TRBJ2-1
D gene: TRBD2
clone size: -
V gene: TRBV4-3

CDR3 protein: CASSLGTVSPLHF
CDR3 DNA: TGTGCCAGCAGTCTGGGGACAGTCTCACCCCTCCACTTT
J gene: TRBJ1-6
D gene: TRBD1
clone size: -
V gene: TRBV27

CDR3 protein: CASSLGAGPRGTEAFF
CDR3 DNA: TGTGCCAGCAGCTTGGGGGCGGGCCCGCGGGGCACTGAAGCTTTCTTT
J gene: TRBJ1-1
D gene: -
clone size: -
V gene: TRBV5-4

CDR3 protein: CASSLGGNYEQYF
CDR3 DNA: TGTGCCAGCAGCTTAGGGGGCAACTACGAGCAGTACTTC
J gene: TRBJ2-7
D gene: -
clone size: -
V gene: TRBV7-2

CDR3 protein: CASSYAGNSPLHF
CDR3 DNA: TGTGCCAGCAGTTACGCGGGTAATTCACCCCTCCACTTT
J gene: TRBJ1-6
D gene: -
clone size: -
V gene: TRBV6-5

CDR3 protein: CASSLEGVLYEQYF
CDR3 DNA: TGTGCCAGCAGCTTGGAGGGAGTCCTTTACGAGCAGTACTTC
J gene: TRBJ2-7
D gene: -
clone size: -
V gene: TRBV5-6

CDR3 protein: CAWSHPRDRGDEQYF
CDR3 DNA: TGTGCCTGGAGCCACCCTCGGGACAGGGGAGACGAGCAGTACTTC
J gene: TRBJ2-7
D gene: TRBD1
clone size: -
V gene: TRBV30

CDR3 protein: CASSPRYQGPASSGNTIYF
CDR3 DNA: TGTGCCAGCAGCCCGAGGTATCAGGGGCCAGCTAGCTCTGGAAACACCATATATTTT
J gene: TRBJ1-3
D gene: -
clone size: -
V gene: TRBV5-6

CDR3 protein: CASSQAKGYTGELFF
CDR3 DNA: TGCGCCAGCAGCCAGGCCAAGGGGTACACCGGGGAGCTGTTTTTT
J gene: TRBJ2-2
D gene: -
clone size: -
V gene: TRBV4-1

CDR3 protein: CASSYSDLATETQYF
CDR3 DNA: TGTGCCAGCAGTTACTCGGACCTCGCTACAGAGACCCAGTACTTC
J gene: TRBJ2-5
D gene: -
clone size: -
V gene: TRBV6-6